These T cell receptor beta chains were read from a single sample in a study of blood T cell repertoires in COVID-19. Sequencing was performed with immunoSEQ multiplex PCR; in TCRdb, only in-frame clones are kept and a portion is missing. The sample yields approximately 170,000 clones, roughly 83% seen once. Sequenced material: PBMCs or T cells enriched from blood (not recorded which). The receptor set was obtained from a woman aged 25 to 39 who had recovered from COVID-19. CDR3s include the opening cysteine and the closing phenylalanine or tryptophan. Fields, in order: D gene, CDR3 length, V gene, clone size, J gene, CDR3 DNA, CDR3 protein. A D gene is named only where the DNA matches it firmly. Expanded clones are given a class, and other clones once, few, many or no size at all.

>TRBD1|14|TRBV4-2|-|TRBJ1-3
TGTGCCAGCAGCCAAGGGACAGGGGAGGACACCATATATTTT
CASSQGTGEDTIYF
>-|11|TRBV28|few|TRBJ1-2
TGTGCCAGCACCGCTACGAGGGCACCCACCTTC
CASTATRAPTF
>-|14|TRBV27|-|TRBJ1-4
TGTGCCAGCAGCCCACTAGGAGCCGGTGAAAAACTGTTTTTT
CASSPLGAGEKLFF
>TRBD1|15|TRBV5-4|-|TRBJ2-7
TGTGCCAGCAGCTTGGAGGGGGCCCGAACGTACGAGCAGTACTTC
CASSLEGARTYEQYF
>TRBD2|18|TRBV19|-|TRBJ2-3
TGTGCCAGTAGTCCCCCGGGACTAGCGGGAGTTGAAACAGATACGCAGTATTTT
CASSPPGLAGVETDTQYF
>-|15|TRBV5-4|-|TRBJ1-2
TGTGCCAGCAGCTTGGACCCGGTAATTAACTATGGCTACACCTTC
CASSLDPVINYGYTF
>-|13|TRBV25-1|-|TRBJ2-1
TGTGCCAGCAGGGGGCAGCTATACAATGAGCAGTTCTTC
CASRGQLYNEQFF
>TRBD1|15|TRBV2|-|TRBJ2-5
TGTGCCAGCGGGGGACAGGGGGCACGGCAAGAGACCCAGTACTTC
CASGGQGARQETQYF
>-|16|TRBV27|-|TRBJ1-4
TGTGCCAGCAGTTTAGTCTCTGGGTGGGGGGATGAAAAACTGTTTTTT
CASSLVSGWGDEKLFF
>TRBD1|15|TRBV7-9|-|TRBJ1-2
TGTGCCAGCAGCTTAGGACTCGGACAGGACCATGGCTACACCTTC
CASSLGLGQDHGYTF
>TRBD1|18|TRBV12-5|few|TRBJ1-5
TGTGCTAGTGGTTTCCCTACAGGGGAAGGTTTAAGCAATCAGCCCCAGCATTTT
CASGFPTGEGLSNQPQHF
>-|14|TRBV2|-|TRBJ1-1
TGTGCCAGCAGAGGGACTTCCGGACAATTTGAAGCTTTCTTT
CASRGTSGQFEAFF
>TRBD2|16|TRBV9|-|TRBJ2-5
TGTGCCAGCAGCGCCGTAAGCGGGGGGGGCCAAGAGACCCAGTACTTC
CASSAVSGGGQETQYF
>-|11|TRBV7-9|few|TRBJ2-7
TGTGCCAGCAGCGGGACTTACGAGCAGTACTTC
CASSGTYEQYF
>TRBD1|14|TRBV7-2|-|TRBJ2-7
TGTGCCAGCAGCTTAGATCGACAGGGAAAAGAGCAGTACTTC
CASSLDRQGKEQYF
>TRBD1|14|TRBV7-2|-|TRBJ1-2
TGTGCCAGCAGCTCCACCGGGACAGTCTATGGCTACACCTTC
CASSSTGTVYGYTF
>-|13|TRBV6-5|once|TRBJ1-5
TGTGCCAGCAGTTACGCCAGGTTCCGGCCCCAGCATTTT
CASSYARFRPQHF
>TRBD1|15|TRBV7-2|-|TRBJ2-2
TGTGCCAGCAGCTCAAGGACAGGGGACACCGGGGAGCTGTTTTTT
CASSSRTGDTGELFF
>-|13|TRBV7-2|-|TRBJ2-1
TGTGCCAGCAGCAAAGGACAGTTCAATGAGCAGTTCTTC
CASSKGQFNEQFF
>-|14|TRBV29-1|-|TRBJ2-1
TGCAGCGTTACAACTGGGGGCACCGTGGATGAGCAGTTCTTC
CSVTTGGTVDEQFF
>TRBD2|15|TRBV7-2|few|TRBJ2-2
TGTGCCAGCAGCTCTAGCGGGGTGAGCACCGGGGAGCTGTTTTTT
CASSSSGVSTGELFF
>-|16|TRBV18|-|TRBJ2-2
TGTGCCAGCTCACTGGGTTATCGCGGGAACACCGGGGAGCTGTTTTTT
CASSLGYRGNTGELFF
>TRBD2|15|TRBV28|-|TRBJ2-7
TGTGCCAGCAGTTTGTCGGGAGGGACACTTTACGAGCAGTACTTC
CASSLSGGTLYEQYF
>TRBD2|14|TRBV7-3|-|TRBJ2-3
TGTGCCAGCAGCTCTAGCGGGAGTGCAGATACGCAGTATTTT
CASSSSGSADTQYF
>TRBD1|17|TRBV5-4|-|TRBJ1-2
TGTGCCAGCAGCTTGGGCGGGACCTCAGGGGGTAGAGGTGGCTACACCTTC
CASSLGGTSGGRGGYTF
>-|14|TRBV28|-|TRBJ1-3
TGTGCCAGCAGTTCAGGCAGCTCTGGAAACACCATATATTTT
CASSSGSSGNTIYF
>-|14|TRBV4-1|-|TRBJ2-4
TGCGCCAGCAGCGAATGGACAGAGCAAAACATTCAGTACTTC
CASSEWTEQNIQYF
>TRBD1|15|TRBV28|-|TRBJ2-7
TGTGCCAGCACCTCCTTCCCGGGACAGGGTTACGAGCAGTACTTC
CASTSFPGQGYEQYF
>-|16|TRBV15|-|TRBJ2-3
TGTGCCACCAGGTCCCGGGGGACGGGTGGCACAGATACGCAGTATTTT
CATRSRGTGGTDTQYF
>-|14|TRBV5-6|-|TRBJ1-1
TGTGCCAGCAGCTTGGCTGGGAGGAACACTGAAGCTTTCTTT
CASSLAGRNTEAFF
>TRBD2|16|TRBV7-2|once|TRBJ2-2
TGTGCCAGCAGCTTAGCCCTAGCGGGGGGATCGGGGGAGCTGTTTTTT
CASSLALAGGSGELFF
>TRBD2|17|TRBV6-1|-|TRBJ2-1
TGTGCCAGCAGTGCTACCTTCACGAAGCGGGGGGGCAATGAGCAGTTCTTC
CASSATFTKRGGNEQFF
>TRBD1|16|TRBV5-5|-|TRBJ1-6
TGTGCCAGCAGCTTAGTAACAGGGGAAAATAATTCACCCCTCCACTTT
CASSLVTGENNSPLHF
>-|15|TRBV7-9|-|TRBJ2-3
TGTGCCAGCAGCTTAGCTGCAGGGGGCACAGATACGCAGTATTTT
CASSLAAGGTDTQYF
>TRBD1|15|TRBV7-7|-|TRBJ1-1
TGTGCTAGCAGCGCCTGGGACAGGGAGAACACTGAAGCTTTCTTT
CASSAWDRENTEAFF
>TRBD2|16|TRBV7-9|few|TRBJ2-1
TGTGCCAGCAGAAACACTAGCGGGGGGGCTTACAATGAGCAGTTCTTC
CASRNTSGGAYNEQFF
>-|16|TRBV7-9|-|TRBJ1-4
TGTGCCAGCAGCGACCGGGACACCACAACTAATGAAAAACTGTTTTTT
CASSDRDTTTNEKLFF
>-|15|TRBV7-9|-|TRBJ1-5
TGTGCCAGCAGCCCCTCAGGTAATAGCAATCAGCCCCAGCATTTT
CASSPSGNSNQPQHF
>TRBD2|15|TRBV6-1|-|TRBJ2-7
TGTGCCAGCAGTGAACTAGCGGGAGGGCCCCACGAGCAGTACTTC
CASSELAGGPHEQYF
>TRBD1|15|TRBV3-1/TRBV3-2|-|TRBJ1-6
TGTGCCAGCACCCCAGGGACAGGGGCGTCTTCACCCCTCCACTTT
CASTPGTGASSPLHF
>TRBD1|15|TRBV6-5|-|TRBJ1-2
TGTGCCAGCAGTCCGGGACAGGGGGCGCTTAAAGGCTACACCTTC
CASSPGQGALKGYTF
>-|13|TRBV28|-|TRBJ1-1
TGTGCCAGCAGTCCGACAGAGAACACTGAAGCTTTCTTT
CASSPTENTEAFF
>TRBD2|16|TRBV7-2|-|TRBJ2-5
TGTGCCAGCAGCTTAGGCCCTAGCGGGGGACAAGAGACCCAGTACTTC
CASSLGPSGGQETQYF
>TRBD2|20|TRBV7-6|-|TRBJ2-3
TGTGCCAGCAGCTTAACGCAGCTAGCGGGGGGCTCCTCTGCCACAGATACGCAGTATTTT
CASSLTQLAGGSSATDTQYF
>TRBD2|16|TRBV28|-|TRBJ2-5
TGTGCCAGCAGTCCCTTGGCTAGCGGGAGGGATGAGACCCAGTACTTC
CASSPLASGRDETQYF
>-|14|TRBV7-8|-|TRBJ2-7
TGTGCCAGCAGCTCCCCTATTGGGGGCCACGAGCAGTACTTC
CASSSPIGGHEQYF
>-|15|TRBV2|-|TRBJ1-1
TGTGCCAGCAACCAATGGGGGGGCGCGGACACTGAAGCTTTCTTT
CASNQWGGADTEAFF
>TRBD1|15|TRBV6-2/TRBV6-3|-|TRBJ2-5
TGTGCCAGCAGTTACTCGGGACAGGCCCAAGAGACCCAGTACTTC
CASSYSGQAQETQYF
>TRBD1|20|TRBV5-1|-|TRBJ2-1
TGCGCCAGCAGCTTGAGGCTGATGACAGGGGGTGCTAGCGCCTTCAATGAGCAGTTCTTC
CASSLRLMTGGASAFNEQFF
>-|14|TRBV2|-|TRBJ1-6
TGTGCCAGCAGGGACAACTCCTATAATTCACCCCTCCACTTT
CASRDNSYNSPLHF
>TRBD2|18|TRBV7-2|once|TRBJ2-1
TGTGCCAGCAGCTTAAGGCTAGCGGGGGGGATCTCCTACAATGAGCAGTTCTTC
CASSLRLAGGISYNEQFF
>TRBD2|17|TRBV18|-|TRBJ2-1
TGTGCCAGCTCACCACCGACTAGCGGGGGCCTCTACAATGAGCAGTTCTTC
CASSPPTSGGLYNEQFF
>-|13|TRBV3-1/TRBV3-2|-|TRBJ2-3
TGTGCCAGCAGCCTCATTGAGGGCCCGACGCAGTATTTT
CASSLIEGPTQYF
>-|14|TRBV3-1/TRBV3-2|-|TRBJ1-1
TGTGCCAGCAGCATCCGGGTCTTGTCCGCTGAAGCTTTCTTT
CASSIRVLSAEAFF
>-|16|TRBV6-5|once|TRBJ1-2
TGTGCCAGCAGTTCCTCTCGACAGCCCGGACGGTATGGCTACACCTTC
CASSSSRQPGRYGYTF
>-|15|TRBV28|-|TRBJ1-2
TGTGCCAGCAGTTTTTCGGGGCAGGGGCTGGGCGGCTACACCTTC
CASSFSGQGLGGYTF
>-|14|TRBV6-5|-|TRBJ2-1
TGTGCCAGCAGTAGGGGACTGCCGAGCGATGAGCAGTTCTTC
CASSRGLPSDEQFF
>-|13|TRBV7-2|-|TRBJ1-1
TGTGCCAGCAGTCCAGGGGTCTCCACTGAAGCTTTCTTT
CASSPGVSTEAFF
>TRBD1|13|TRBV7-8|-|TRBJ1-3
TGTGCCAGCGCGACAGGGGGTGGAAACACCATATATTTT
CASATGGGNTIYF
>-|14|TRBV15|-|TRBJ1-2
TGTGCCACCGGGGAGGGGGGAGTTCTTTATGGCTACACCTTC
CATGEGGVLYGYTF